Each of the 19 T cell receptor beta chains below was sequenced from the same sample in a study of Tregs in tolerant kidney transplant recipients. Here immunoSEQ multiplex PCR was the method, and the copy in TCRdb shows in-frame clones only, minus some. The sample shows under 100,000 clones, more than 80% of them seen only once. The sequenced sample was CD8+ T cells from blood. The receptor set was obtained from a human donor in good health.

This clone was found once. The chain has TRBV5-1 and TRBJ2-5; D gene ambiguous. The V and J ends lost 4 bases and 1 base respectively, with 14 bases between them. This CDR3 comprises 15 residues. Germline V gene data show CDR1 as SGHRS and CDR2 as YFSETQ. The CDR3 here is CASSRYSNRQETQYF. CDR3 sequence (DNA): TGCGCCAGCAGCCGTTACAGTAACCGCCAAGAGACCCAGTACTTC.

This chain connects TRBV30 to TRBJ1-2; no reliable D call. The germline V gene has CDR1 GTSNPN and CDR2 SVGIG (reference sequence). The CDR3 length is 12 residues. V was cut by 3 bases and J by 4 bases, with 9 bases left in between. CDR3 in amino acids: CAWRESSYGYTF. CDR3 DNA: TGTGCCTGGAGAGAGAGTTCCTATGGCTACACCTTC.

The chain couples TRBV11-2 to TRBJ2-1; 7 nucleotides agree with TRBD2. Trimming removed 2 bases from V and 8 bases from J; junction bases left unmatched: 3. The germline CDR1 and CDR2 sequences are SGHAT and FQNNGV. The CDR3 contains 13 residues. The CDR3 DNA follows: TGTGCCAGCAGCTTACGACTAGCTGATGAGCAGTTCTTC. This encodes CASSLRLADEQFF. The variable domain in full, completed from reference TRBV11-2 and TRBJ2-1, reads EAGVAQSPRYKIIEKRQSVAFWCNPISGHATLYWYQQILGQGPKLLIQFQNNGVVDDSQLPKDRFSAERLKGVDSTLKIQPAKLEDSAVYLCASSLRLADEQFFGPGTRLTVL.

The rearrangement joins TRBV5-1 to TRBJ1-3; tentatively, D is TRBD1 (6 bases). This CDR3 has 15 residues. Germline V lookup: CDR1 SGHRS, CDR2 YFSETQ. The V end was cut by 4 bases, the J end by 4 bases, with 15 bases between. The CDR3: CASSANRVSGNTIYF. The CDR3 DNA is TGCGCCAGCAGCGCTAACAGGGTCAGCGGAAACACCATATATTTT.

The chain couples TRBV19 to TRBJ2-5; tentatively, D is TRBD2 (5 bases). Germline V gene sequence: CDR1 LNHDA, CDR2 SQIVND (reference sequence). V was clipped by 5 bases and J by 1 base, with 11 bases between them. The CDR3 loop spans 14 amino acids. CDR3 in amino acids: CASSLGEFQETQYF. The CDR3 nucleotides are TGTGCCAGTAGTCTCGGGGAGTTCCAAGAGACCCAGTACTTC.

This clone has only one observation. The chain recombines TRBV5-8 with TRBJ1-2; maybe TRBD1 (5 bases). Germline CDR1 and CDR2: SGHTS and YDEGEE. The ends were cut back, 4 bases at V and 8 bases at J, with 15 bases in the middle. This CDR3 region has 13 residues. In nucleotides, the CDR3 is TGTGCCAGCAGCACCGGGACCGCCGACGGCTACACCTTC. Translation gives CASSTGTADGYTF.

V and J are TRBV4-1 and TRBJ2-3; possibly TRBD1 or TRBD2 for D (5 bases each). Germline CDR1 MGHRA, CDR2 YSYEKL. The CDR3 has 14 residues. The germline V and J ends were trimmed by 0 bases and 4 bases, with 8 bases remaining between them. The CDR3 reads CASSQEGVSDTQYF. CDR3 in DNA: TGCGCCAGCAGCCAAGAGGGGGTCTCAGATACGCAGTATTTT.

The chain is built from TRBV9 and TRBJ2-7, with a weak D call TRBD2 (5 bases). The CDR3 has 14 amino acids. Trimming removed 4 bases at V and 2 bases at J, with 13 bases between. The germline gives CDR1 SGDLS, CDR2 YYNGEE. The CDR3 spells CASSSPLVPYEQYF. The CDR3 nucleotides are TGTGCCAGCAGCTCCCCACTAGTACCCTACGAGCAGTACTTC. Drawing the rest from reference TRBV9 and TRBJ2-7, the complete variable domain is DSGVTQTPKHLITATGQRVTLRCSPRSGDLSVYWYQQSLDQGLQFLIQYYNGEERAKGNILERFSAQQFPDLHSELNLSSLELGDSALYFCASSSPLVPYEQYFGPGTRLTVT.

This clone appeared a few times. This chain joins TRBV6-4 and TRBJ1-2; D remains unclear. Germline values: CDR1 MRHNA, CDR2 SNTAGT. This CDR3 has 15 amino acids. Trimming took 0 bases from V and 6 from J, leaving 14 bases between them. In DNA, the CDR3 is TGTGCCAGCAGTGACTCGATGGAAAATTTGGATGGCTACACCTTC. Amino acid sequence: CASSDSMENLDGYTF.

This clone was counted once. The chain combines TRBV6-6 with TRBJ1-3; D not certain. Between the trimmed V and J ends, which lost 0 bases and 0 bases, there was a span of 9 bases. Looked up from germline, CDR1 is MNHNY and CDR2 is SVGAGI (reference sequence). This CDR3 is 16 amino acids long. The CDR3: CASSYSIPDSGNTIYF. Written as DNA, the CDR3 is TGTGCCAGCAGTTACTCGATACCAGACTCTGGAAACACCATATATTTT.

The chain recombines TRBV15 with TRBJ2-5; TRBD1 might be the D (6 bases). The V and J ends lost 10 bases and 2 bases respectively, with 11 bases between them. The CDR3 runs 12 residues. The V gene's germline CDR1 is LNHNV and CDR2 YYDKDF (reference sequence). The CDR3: CASRDKQETQYF. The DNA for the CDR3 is TGTGCCAGTCGGGACAAACAAGAGACCCAGTACTTC. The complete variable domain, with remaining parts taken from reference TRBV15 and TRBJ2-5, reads DAMVIQNPRYQVTQFGKPVTLSCSQTLNHNVMYWYQQKSSQAPKLLFHYYDKDFNNEADTPDNFQSRRPNTSFCFLDIRSPGLGDTAMYLCASRDKQETQYFGPGTRLLVL.

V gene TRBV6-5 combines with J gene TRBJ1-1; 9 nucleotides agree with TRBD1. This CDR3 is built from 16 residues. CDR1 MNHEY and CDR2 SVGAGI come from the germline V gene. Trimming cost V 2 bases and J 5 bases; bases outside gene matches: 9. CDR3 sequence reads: CASSYPMGQGGTEAFF. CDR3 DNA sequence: TGTGCCAGCAGTTACCCGATGGGACAGGGCGGAACTGAAGCTTTCTTT.

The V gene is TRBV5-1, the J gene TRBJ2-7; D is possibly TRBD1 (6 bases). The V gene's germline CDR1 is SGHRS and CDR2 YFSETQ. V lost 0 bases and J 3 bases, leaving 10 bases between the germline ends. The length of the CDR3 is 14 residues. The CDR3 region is CASSLDRDYYEQYF. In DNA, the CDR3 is TGCGCCAGCAGCTTGGACAGGGATTACTACGAGCAGTACTTC. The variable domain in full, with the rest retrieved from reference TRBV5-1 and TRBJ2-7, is KAGVTQTPRYLIKTRGQQVTLSCSPISGHRSVSWYQQTPGQGLQFLFEYFSETQRNKGNFPGRFSGRQFSNSRSEMNVSTLELGDSALYLCASSLDRDYYEQYFGPGTRLTVT.

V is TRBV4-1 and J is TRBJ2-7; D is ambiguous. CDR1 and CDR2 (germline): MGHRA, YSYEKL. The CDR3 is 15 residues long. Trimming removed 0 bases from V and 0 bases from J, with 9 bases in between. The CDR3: CASSQDVRSSYEQYF. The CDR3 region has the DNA TGCGCCAGCAGCCAAGATGTACGGAGCTCCTACGAGCAGTACTTC.

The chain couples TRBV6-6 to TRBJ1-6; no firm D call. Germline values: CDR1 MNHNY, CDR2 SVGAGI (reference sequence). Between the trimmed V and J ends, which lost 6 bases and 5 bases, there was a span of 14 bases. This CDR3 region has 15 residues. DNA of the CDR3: TGTGCCAGCAGCCACGCCTCGGGTAATAATTCACCCCTCCACTTT. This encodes CASSHASGNNSPLHF.

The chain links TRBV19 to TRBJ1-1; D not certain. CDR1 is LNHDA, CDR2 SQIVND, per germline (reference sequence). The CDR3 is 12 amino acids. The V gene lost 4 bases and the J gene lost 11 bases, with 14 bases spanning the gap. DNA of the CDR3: TGTGCCAGTAGTACTGGAGGCTGGTCGGCTTTCTTT. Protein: CASSTGGWSAFF.

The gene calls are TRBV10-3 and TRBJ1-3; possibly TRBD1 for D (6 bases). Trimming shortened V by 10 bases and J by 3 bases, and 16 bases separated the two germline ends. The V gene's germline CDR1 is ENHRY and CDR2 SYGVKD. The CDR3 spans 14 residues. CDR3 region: CATRAGVRGNTIYF. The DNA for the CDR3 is TGTGCCACCAGGGCAGGGGTTCGTGGAAACACCATATATTTT.

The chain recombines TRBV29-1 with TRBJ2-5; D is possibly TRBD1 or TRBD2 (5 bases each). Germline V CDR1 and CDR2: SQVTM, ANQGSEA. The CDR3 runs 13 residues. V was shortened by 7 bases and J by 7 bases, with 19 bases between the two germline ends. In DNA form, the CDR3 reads TGCAGCGCCCCTCTGGGGGTACTCGGGACCCAGTACTTC. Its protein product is CSAPLGVLGTQYF.

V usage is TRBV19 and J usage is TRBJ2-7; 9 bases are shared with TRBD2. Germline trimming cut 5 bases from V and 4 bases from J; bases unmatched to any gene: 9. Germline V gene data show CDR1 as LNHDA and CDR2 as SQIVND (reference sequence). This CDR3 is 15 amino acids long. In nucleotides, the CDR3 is TGTGCCAGTAGTGGCGGGGCGGGAGGGCCGTACGAGCAGTACTTC. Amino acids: CASSGGAGGPYEQYF.